This TCR beta chain is from a study of cytomegalovirus exposure and HLA in healthy donors. Study results and limitations: Researchers reportedly found TCR beta sequences accurately predicted most subjects' HLA-A and HLA-B alleles.

This CDR3 is built from 12 residues. The germline gives CDR1 SGHNT, CDR2 YYREEE (reference sequence). Deletions cut 2 bases from V and 4 bases from J, with 5 bases between. Points on this clone: The antigen is undetermined.

A multiplex PCR was run with 60 Vbeta primers and 13 Jbeta primers. Produced via immunoSEQ multiplex PCR; TCRdb's table is partial and in-frame only. This sample's table reports tens of thousands of clones. The specimen sequenced was PBMCs. This clonotype was sampled from a middle-aged woman in good health and CMV-seronegative. V is TRBV5-4 and J is TRBJ2-3, with unresolved D. The CDR3: CASSFQSDTQYF. The CDR3 coding sequence is TGTGCCAGCAGCTTTCAGTCAGATACGCAGTATTTT.